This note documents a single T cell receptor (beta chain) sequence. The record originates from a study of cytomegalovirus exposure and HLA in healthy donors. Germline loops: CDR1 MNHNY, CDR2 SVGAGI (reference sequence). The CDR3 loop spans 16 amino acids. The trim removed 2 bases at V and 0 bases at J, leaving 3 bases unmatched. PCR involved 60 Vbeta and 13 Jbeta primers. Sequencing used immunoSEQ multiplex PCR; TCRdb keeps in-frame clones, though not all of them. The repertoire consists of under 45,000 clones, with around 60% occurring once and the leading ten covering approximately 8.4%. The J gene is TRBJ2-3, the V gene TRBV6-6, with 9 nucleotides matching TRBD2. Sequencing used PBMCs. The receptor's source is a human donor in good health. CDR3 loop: CASSYPSGTSTDTQYF. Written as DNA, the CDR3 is TGTGCCAGCAGTTACCCTAGCGGGACTAGCACAGATACGCAGTATTTT.